The 24 T cell receptor beta chains below all came from one sample that was sequenced in a study of T cells in Graves' hyperthyroidism and ophthalmopathy. TCR beta CDR3 sequences were amplified from RNA transcripts. Primed by the HTBI set, a first-round RT-PCR was run on the TCR CDR3. Each CDR3 protein is one row after TCRdb ran MiXCR on the multiplex PCR reads. The table records a few hundred thousand distinct CDR3 sequences, approximately 14% of them present only once. Sequencing input: blood. These receptors were obtained from a woman aged 25 to 39 with Graves' hyperthyroidism.

This clonotype was counted a few times. The V and J genes are TRBV7-6 and TRBJ1-6; 7 nucleotides match TRBD1. The CDR3 runs to 14 residues. With V trimmed by 4 bases and J by 11 bases, 8 bases remained unmatched. The V gene's germline CDR1 is SGHVS and CDR2 FNYEAQ. The CDR3 here is CASSSPTGTPPLHF. CDR3 sequence (DNA): TGTGCCAGCAGCTCCCCGACAGGGACCCCACCCCTCCACTTT.

This clonotype has a handful of counts. The chain joins TRBV20-1 to TRBJ1-1, with D possibly matching TRBD1 (5 bases). Trimming stripped 3 bases from V and 3 bases from J, with 17 bases between. The germline V gene encodes CDR1 DFQATT and CDR2 SNEGSKA (reference sequence). CDR3 size: 15 residues. The CDR3 coding sequence is TGCAGTGCTAGCGACCCCGGAGGGGCGGACACTGAAGCTTTCTTT. It is translated as CSASDPGGADTEAFF.

At least ten counts were recorded for this clonotype. V and J are TRBV27 and TRBJ2-1; the match to TRBD2 covers 8 bases. CDR3 length: 19 residues. V shed 11 bases, J shed 0 bases, and the junction held 21 bases outside the gene matches. The germline V gene encodes CDR1 MNHEY and CDR2 SMNVEV (reference sequence). The CDR3 coding sequence is TGTGCCGTCGCACGGTGGCCTAGCGGGCGCCCCAGCTCCTACAATGAGCAGTTCTTC. Protein sequence: CAVARWPSGRPSSYNEQFF.

At least ten counts were recorded for this clonotype. The V and J genes are TRBV11-2 and TRBJ1-1; D uncertain. The V end lost 4 bases, the J end lost 0 bases, and 27 bases lay between the germline ends. This CDR3 spans 20 amino acids. Per the germline V gene, CDR1 is SGHAT and CDR2 is FQNNGV. This CDR3 is CASSSFRFPGGRTMNTEAFF. DNA for the CDR3: TGTGCCAGCAGCTCATTCCGTTTTCCAGGAGGGAGGACGATGAACACTGAAGCTTTCTTT.

This clonotype was detected ten times or more. J is TRBJ1-1 and V is TRBV7-2, with 7 bases that match TRBD1. This CDR3 contains 14 residues. Looked up from germline, CDR1 is SGHTA and CDR2 is FQGNSA. V was clipped by 6 bases and J by 5 bases; unmatched bases: 9. In DNA form, the CDR3 reads TGTGCCAGCAGTACCGTAGCAGGGGGGACTGAAGCTTTCTTT. This codes for CASSTVAGGTEAFF.

This clonotype was found many times. The V call is TRBV3-1, the J call TRBJ2-1; no clear D gene. There are 15 residues in the CDR3. The V and J ends lost 0 bases and 3 bases respectively, with 9 bases between them. CDR1 and CDR2 (germline): LGHDT, YNNKEL (reference sequence). The CDR3 sequence: CASSQDHGFYNEQFF. The CDR3 nucleotides read TGTGCCAGCAGCCAAGATCACGGCTTCTACAATGAGCAGTTCTTC.

This clonotype was seen a handful of times. The rearrangement uses TRBV4-1 and TRBJ1-5; 9 positions match TRBD1. This CDR3 contains 18 residues. V trimming: 0 bases; J trimming: 4 bases; junction bases outside the gene matches: 10. The germline V gene encodes CDR1 MGHRA and CDR2 YSYEKL. CDR3 DNA sequence: TGCGCCAGCAGCCAAGATCTTGCGGGACAGGGAGCGAATCAGCCCCAGCATTTT. Translated: CASSQDLAGQGANQPQHF.

As concerns this clonotype: The junction and the germline gene differ at one end; a read error may be behind it. The CDR3, as DNA: TGCGCGACGGGAGGGGCGTCCTCTGGGGCCAACGTCCTGACTTTC. Translated: CATGGASSGANVLTF. This rearrangement joins TRBV19 to TRBJ2-6; 8 bases align to TRBD2. The CDR3 has 15 amino acids. Germline V lookup: CDR1 LNHDA, CDR2 SQIVND (reference sequence).

The V gene is TRBV6-7, the J gene TRBJ2-2; the D gene is possibly TRBD1 (6 bases). Being an ORF, TRBV6-7 has a function that is uncertain. This CDR3 region has 16 residues. V was cut by 6 bases and J by 4 bases, with 18 bases left in between. The CDR3, as DNA: TGTGCCAGCAGGATAATTACAGGGTTGCGCACCGGGGAGCTGTTTTTT. It translates to CASRIITGLRTGELFF.

Remarks on this clonotype: This could be a read error, since a much larger clone is one nucleotide away. V gene TRBV18 combines with J gene TRBJ2-7; TRBD1 matches 7 bases. Germline V gene lookup returns CDR1 KGHSH and CDR2 LQKENI. V shed 3 bases and J 5 bases; nucleotides not matched to a gene: 7. The CDR3 runs 14 residues. In DNA, the CDR3 is TGTGCCAGCTCACCCCGGATAGGGGGCAACGAGCAGTACTTC. It is translated as CASSPRIGGNEQYF.

The V gene is TRBV12-3 or TRBV12-4, the J gene TRBJ2-1; the D gene is possibly TRBD2 (7 bases). The CDR3 is made up of 18 amino acids. Trimming cost V 5 bases and J 0 bases, with 20 bases left between them. The CDR3 nucleotides are TGTGCCAGCAGTGGGCTAGCGGAGGGGACAAGCTCCTACAATGAGCAGTTCTTC. As protein: CASSGLAEGTSSYNEQFF.

This clonotype was observed a handful of times. J is TRBJ2-2 and V is TRBV9; D gene uncertain. Germline CDR1 SGDLS, CDR2 YYNGEE. CDR3 length equals 13 residues. Trimming shortened V by 0 bases and J by 5 bases, and 5 bases separated the two germline ends. Written as DNA, the CDR3 is TGTGCCAGCAGCGTAGCGCAGACCGGGGAGCTGTTTTTT. Its protein is CASSVAQTGELFF.

At least ten counts were recorded for this clonotype. This rearrangement joins TRBV18 to TRBJ2-1; 8 nucleotides align to TRBD1. Germline CDR1 reads KGHSH; CDR2 reads LQKENI. V dropped 3 bases and J dropped 4; count of bases not matched to a gene: 5. This CDR3 contains 15 residues. The CDR3: CASSPGQAQYNEQFF. CDR3 DNA sequence: TGTGCCAGCTCACCGGGACAGGCGCAGTACAATGAGCAGTTCTTC.

In this sample, this clonotype turned up many times. V is TRBV7-2 and J is TRBJ1-4, with 8 nucleotides matching TRBD1. From germline, CDR1 is SGHTA and CDR2 FQGNSA. This CDR3 spans 18 amino acids. The trim removed 0 bases at V and 8 bases at J, leaving 14 bases unmatched. CDR3 nucleotides: TGTGCCAGCAGCTTAGCTGAGACCGGGACAGGCCTGGAAGAAAAACTGTTTTTT. This gives the protein CASSLAETGTGLEEKLFF. The whole variable domain, remainder taken from reference TRBV7-2 and TRBJ1-4, is GAGVSQSPSNKVTEKGKDVELRCDPISGHTALYWYRQSLGQGLEFLIYFQGNSAPDKSGLPSDRFSAERTGGSVSTLTIQRTQQEDSAVYLCASSLAETGTGLEEKLFFGSGTQLSVL.

This clonotype was counted ten times or more. The J gene is TRBJ1-1, the V gene TRBV6-1, with TRBD1 as a possible D gene (6 bases). V was pared by 7 bases and J by 2 bases, with 14 bases between. This CDR3 spans 14 amino acids. CDR1 and CDR2 (germline): MNHNS, SASEGT. CDR3 residues: CASNSRGANTEAFF. The CDR3 DNA follows: TGTGCCAGCAATTCGAGGGGGGCCAACACTGAAGCTTTCTTT.

This clonotype has just a few counts. The chain couples TRBV6-2 or TRBV6-3 to TRBJ1-6, with TRBD1 matching over 8 bases. Germline V gives CDR1 MNHEY, CDR2 SVGEGT. This CDR3 spans 16 amino acids. The ends lost 7 bases at V and 6 bases at J; junction bases unmatched: 11. CDR3 coding DNA: TGTGCCAGCACCTACGTATGGACAGGGATTAATTCACCCCTCCACTTT. Protein product: CASTYVWTGINSPLHF.

In this sample, this clonotype turned up many times. The J gene is TRBJ2-7, the V gene TRBV10-3; unclear D gene. The length of the CDR3 is 11 residues. The V and J ends lost 10 bases and 2 bases respectively, with 9 bases between them. The germline gives CDR1 ENHRY, CDR2 SYGVKD. CDR3 DNA: TGTGCCACCGGGTCGGCCTACGAGCAGTACTTC. This translates into CATGSAYEQYF.

Only a few counts were recorded for this clonotype. The J gene is TRBJ2-1, the V gene TRBV5-1; 7 nucleotides match TRBD1. Germline V gene sequence: CDR1 SGHRS, CDR2 YFSETQ. This CDR3 spans 11 amino acids. Trimming at V came to 3 bases and at J to 15 bases, leaving 6 bases not matched to a gene. CDR3 loop: CASSSDRFRFF. The CDR3, as DNA: TGCGCCAGCAGCTCGGACAGGTTTAGGTTCTTC.

Points on this clonotype: This sequence may be a read error, since a much larger clone differs from it by one base. The genes are TRBV27 and TRBJ2-1, with D perhaps matching TRBD2 (5 bases). This CDR3 spans 15 amino acids. Between the trimmed V and J ends, which lost 2 bases and 4 bases, there was a span of 12 bases. Germline values: CDR1 MNHEY, CDR2 SMNVEV (reference sequence). The CDR3 here is CASSLQGSRYNEQFF. DNA for the CDR3: TGTGCCAGCAGTTTACAAGGGAGTAGGTACAATGAGCAGTTCTTC.

This rearrangement joins TRBV5-1 to TRBJ2-3; D ambiguous. Deletions cut 4 bases from V and 1 base from J, with 13 bases between. The germline CDR1 and CDR2 sequences are SGHRS and YFSETQ. The length of the CDR3 is 15 residues. This chain's CDR3 is CASSTDPRGTDTQYF. As DNA, the CDR3 is TGCGCCAGCAGCACGGACCCTAGGGGCACAGATACGCAGTATTTT.

Ten or more counts support this clonotype. The chain has TRBV6-1 and TRBJ2-1; D is unresolved. The germline gives CDR1 MNHNS, CDR2 SASEGT. The CDR3 is 14 amino acids. Between the trimmed V and J ends, which lost 6 bases and 5 bases, there was a span of 14 bases. The CDR3 loop reads CASSSYPEDNEQFF. The CDR3 nucleotides read TGTGCCAGCAGCTCCTACCCTGAGGACAATGAGCAGTTCTTC.

This clonotype was seen repeatedly, ten times or more. This chain joins TRBV2 and TRBJ2-7, with D maybe TRBD2 (6 bases). The CDR3 spans 12 residues. V was cut by 4 bases and J by 12 bases, with 16 bases left in between. The germline CDR1 and CDR2 sequences are SNHLY and FYNNEI. The CDR3 region is CASSVQGGRGYF. Written as DNA, the CDR3 is TGTGCCAGCAGTGTGCAGGGAGGCCGGGGGTACTTC.

In this sample, this clonotype turned up many times. The gene calls are TRBV15 and TRBJ1-1; the D is unclear. This CDR3 has 14 residues. The germline V gene encodes CDR1 LNHNV and CDR2 YYDKDF (reference sequence). Trimming removed 3 bases from V and 5 bases from J, with 13 bases in between. The CDR3, as DNA: TGTGCCACCAGCAGGGTCGAAAGGCTGACTGAAGCTTTCTTT. Protein product: CATSRVERLTEAFF.

This clonotype was seen repeatedly, ten times or more. This rearrangement joins TRBV7-2 to TRBJ2-1; no firm D call. The germline V gene has CDR1 SGHTA and CDR2 FQGNSA. Deletions cut 1 base from V and 6 bases from J, with 10 bases between. The CDR3 is 14 residues long. CDR3 residues: CASSLGEHANEQFF. CDR3 in DNA: TGTGCCAGCAGCTTAGGAGAGCATGCCAATGAGCAGTTCTTC.